The 2 T cell receptor beta chains below were found in one sample sequenced in a study of blood T cell repertoires in COVID-19. The repertoire was sequenced with immunoSEQ multiplex PCR; TCRdb's copy has only in-frame clones and lacks some. This table holds a few hundred thousand clones, more than 65% found once. The source material was peripheral blood. The receptor source for this set is a woman in her twenties or thirties who had recovered from COVID-19.

V is TRBV19 and J is TRBJ1-5; 8 bases agree with TRBD1. With V trimmed by 5 bases and J by 7 bases, 7 bases remained unmatched. Looked up from germline, CDR1 is LNHDA and CDR2 is SQIVND (reference sequence). The CDR3 is 14 amino acids. The chain's CDR3 is CASSSQGAGQPQHF. In DNA form, the CDR3 reads TGTGCCAGTAGTTCCCAGGGGGCTGGGCAGCCCCAGCATTTT.

The chain employs TRBV28 and TRBJ2-5, with 12 bases identical to TRBD2. The CDR3 is made up of 15 amino acids. Losses at the gene ends were 5 bases for V and 5 bases for J; bases not matched to a gene: 6. Germline CDR1 and CDR2: MDHEN and SYDVKM. The CDR3 sequence: CASSLGTSGWETQYF. The CDR3 coding sequence is TGTGCCAGCAGTCTTGGGACTAGCGGGTGGGAGACCCAGTACTTC.